The 2 T cell receptor beta chains presented below share a single source sample, sequenced in a study of blood T cell repertoires in COVID-19. Libraries were prepared by immunoSEQ multiplex PCR; TCRdb keeps only in-frame clonotypes and omits some of them. The sample carries around 200,000 clones, about 76% recorded once. The specimen sequenced was peripheral blood. These receptors were obtained from a woman between 35 and 50 years old with COVID-19, enrolled during active disease.

The genes are TRBV5-5 and TRBJ1-5; no firm D call. Deletions cut 3 bases from V and 4 bases from J, with 14 bases between. The CDR3 covers 15 residues. The germline gives CDR1 SGHKS, CDR2 YYEKEE (reference sequence). In nucleotides, the CDR3 is TGTGCCAGCAGCTGGGCCTGGGGAGGGAATCAGCCCCAGCATTTT. Its protein product is CASSWAWGGNQPQHF.

The V call is TRBV6-5, the J call TRBJ2-7, with 11 nucleotides matching TRBD2. CDR3 length: 15 amino acids. The V gene's germline CDR1 is MNHEY and CDR2 SVGAGI. Trimming cost V 6 bases and J 5 bases; bases outside gene matches: 9. CDR3 residues: CASRNSGGGYNEQYF. The CDR3 bases are TGTGCCAGCAGGAATAGCGGGGGGGGATATAACGAGCAGTACTTC.